This TCR beta chain was sequenced during a study of regulatory T cells in long-lasting Graves disease. CDR1 KGHDR and CDR2 SFDVKD come from the germline V gene. The CDR3 loop spans 15 amino acids. Trimming cost V 3 bases and J 4 bases, with 14 bases left between them. This clonotype has a count of ten or more. Arm-PCR with iRepertoire HTBI primers amplified the CDR3 regions for these TCR beta libraries. A single record per CDR3 protein comes from TCRdb applying MiXCR to the multiplex PCR reads. The top ten hold 8.5% to 10% of the sample, which has 450,000 to 700,000 distinct CDR3 sequences, approximately 12% seen once. Time point of the sample: newly diagnosed GD, antithyroid drugs for less than 3 months. Generation of the TCR library employed RNA extracted from PBMCs. The sample was also reused in another study, on T cells in Graves' hyperthyroidism and ophthalmopathy.

The sequenced sample was peripheral blood mononuclear cells (PBMCs), obtained at new diagnosis, from a patient treated with antithyroid drugs. The sequence was collected from a man aged 30 to 45 with Graves disease. This sequence joins TRBV24-1 and TRBJ1-2, with D unclear. The CDR3 sequence is CATSDDGFLGYGYTF. CDR3 bases: TGTGCCACCAGTGATGACGGGTTCTTGGGCTATGGCTACACCTTC.